A selection of T cell receptor beta chains follows, all from one sample in a study of control samples from healthy donors and cancer patients. TCRdb's copy holds only in-frame clones and misses some; the assay was immunoSEQ multiplex PCR. This repertoire shows 100,000 or so clones, roughly 87% found once; its top ten account for roughly 18%. The sample taken for sequencing was blood. These receptors were collected from a woman between 45 and 60 years old in good health. Each CDR3 is given with its conserved first and last residue. The order of the fields is J gene, D gene, V gene, CDR3 protein, CDR3 DNA. A D gene is named only where the DNA matches it firmly.

>TRBJ2-1|TRBD2|TRBV5-1
CASSLVSGDEDEQFF
TGCGCCAGCAGCTTGGTAAGCGGGGATGAGGATGAGCAGTTCTTC
>TRBJ2-7|TRBD1|TRBV19
CASSMSDRATYEQYF
TGTGCCAGTAGTATGTCGGACAGGGCGACCTACGAGCAGTACTTC
>TRBJ2-1|-|TRBV9
CASSPSPSRKQFF
TGTGCCAGCAGCCCCTCCCCCTCACGGAAGCAGTTCTTC
>TRBJ1-5|-|TRBV7-2
CASSLERGAGQPQHF
TGTGCCAGCAGCTTAGAAAGGGGGGCGGGACAGCCCCAGCATTTT
>TRBJ1-2|TRBD1|TRBV15
CATSRRGQGSIGYTF
TGTGCCACCAGCAGACGAGGACAGGGTTCGATCGGCTACACCTTC
>TRBJ1-1|-|TRBV19
CASSEMGRTEAFF
TGTGCCAGCTCAGAGATGGGCAGAACTGAAGCTTTCTTT
>TRBJ2-1|TRBD2|TRBV11-2
CASSLDLSGSRQFF
TGTGCCAGCAGCTTAGACCTAAGCGGGAGTCGGCAGTTCTTC
>TRBJ2-4|-|TRBV19
CASSAGPNIQYF
TGTGCCAGTAGTGCCGGGCCAAACATTCAGTACTTC
>TRBJ2-5|-|TRBV7-9
CASIGRQQETQYF
TGTGCCAGCATCGGGCGTCAACAAGAGACCCAGTACTTC
>TRBJ2-1|TRBD2|TRBV7-9
CASSLAAGPREQFF
TGTGCCAGCAGCTTAGCAGCGGGACCGCGCGAGCAGTTCTTC
>TRBJ2-1|TRBD2|TRBV19
CASSIQTSGRNEQFF
TGTGCCAGTAGTATTCAGACTAGCGGGAGAAATGAGCAGTTCTTC
>TRBJ2-3|TRBD2|TRBV9
CASSVAGGPRRDTQYF
TGTGCCAGCAGCGTAGCGGGGGGACCACGTCGGGATACGCAGTATTTT
>TRBJ1-2|-|TRBV6-5
CASNSEPGYGYTF
TGTGCCAGCAATTCGGAGCCTGGCTATGGCTACACCTTC
>TRBJ2-7|-|TRBV11-3
CASSLDAGDEQYF
TGTGCCAGCAGCTTAGATGCTGGGGACGAGCAGTACTTC
>TRBJ1-1|-|TRBV13
CASSGRLGGAFF
TGTGCCAGCAGCGGGCGACTCGGGGGAGCTTTCTTT
>TRBJ1-5|-|TRBV7-2
CASTVVAGNQPQHF
TGTGCCAGCACCGTAGTTGCGGGCAATCAGCCCCAGCATTTT
>TRBJ2-5|-|TRBV7-9
CASSLGSEPGTQYF
TGTGCCAGCAGCTTAGGCTCTGAGCCGGGGACCCAGTACTTC
>TRBJ2-7|-|TRBV10-3
CAISVETSQRGYEQYF
TGTGCCATCAGTGTAGAGACATCACAGAGGGGCTACGAGCAGTACTTC
>TRBJ1-3|-|TRBV7-9
CASSLANGPGNTIYF
TGTGCCAGCAGCTTAGCGAACGGTCCGGGAAACACCATATATTTT
>TRBJ2-3|-|TRBV24-1
CATSDLMGDTQYF
TGTGCCACCAGTGATTTGATGGGAGATACGCAGTATTTT
>TRBJ2-5|-|TRBV5-1
CASSLAAGNQETQYF
TGCGCCAGCAGCTTGGCCGCGGGGAACCAAGAGACCCAGTACTTC
>TRBJ2-2|-|TRBV19
CASSSRASGELFF
TGTGCCAGTAGTAGTAGGGCGAGCGGGGAGCTGTTTTTT
>TRBJ2-3|-|TRBV19
CASSPRPDTTQYF
TGTGCCAGTAGTCCTAGACCAGACACTACGCAGTATTTT
>TRBJ1-1|-|TRBV9
CASSPQTGMNTEAFF
TGTGCCAGCAGCCCCCAGACAGGAATGAACACTGAAGCTTTCTTT
>TRBJ1-4|TRBD1|TRBV6-2/TRBV6-3
CASSARQGGNEKLFF
TGTGCCAGCAGTGCGAGACAGGGTGGAAATGAAAAACTGTTTTTT
>TRBJ1-1|-|TRBV2
CASSVSGNTEAFF
TGTGCCAGCAGTGTTTCCGGGAACACTGAAGCTTTCTTT
>TRBJ1-4|-|TRBV5-1
CASRLGSQSNEKLFF
TGCGCCAGCAGGCTTGGTAGTCAGTCTAATGAAAAACTGTTTTTT
>TRBJ1-1|-|TRBV7-3
CASSSQGPNTEAFF
TGTGCCAGCAGCTCCCAGGGGCCGAACACTGAAGCTTTCTTT
>TRBJ1-1|-|TRBV11-2
CASSLEEWGLMMNTEAFF
TGTGCCAGCAGCTTAGAAGAGTGGGGCCTGATGATGAACACTGAAGCTTTCTTT
>TRBJ2-3|TRBD1|TRBV18
CASSRQGADTQYF
TGTGCCAGCTCACGCCAGGGGGCAGATACGCAGTATTTT
>TRBJ1-4|-|TRBV9
CASSASGTEGEKLFF
TGTGCCAGCAGCGCATCCGGGACTGAGGGAGAAAAACTGTTTTTT
>TRBJ1-5|-|TRBV19
CASSTPGPQHF
TGTGCCAGTAGTACACCGGGGCCCCAGCATTTT
>TRBJ1-3|-|TRBV5-5
CASSLNRDNYSGNTIYF
TGTGCCAGCAGCTTGAACCGGGACAACTACTCTGGAAACACCATATATTTT
>TRBJ2-1|-|TRBV30
CAWSGSSYNEQFF
TGTGCCTGGAGTGGAAGCTCCTACAATGAGCAGTTCTTC
>TRBJ1-5|TRBD1|TRBV7-9
CASSSWDRGMGPQHF
TGTGCCAGCAGCTCGTGGGACAGGGGTATGGGGCCCCAGCATTTT
>TRBJ1-1|-|TRBV7-6
CASRTNTEAFF
TGTGCCAGCCGGACGAACACTGAAGCTTTCTTT
>TRBJ2-5|TRBD2|TRBV25-1
CASESSGGQETQYF
TGTGCCAGCGAGAGTAGCGGGGGACAAGAGACCCAGTACTTC
>TRBJ1-5|-|TRBV5-6
CASSFKSFLKNQPQHF
TGTGCCAGCAGCTTCAAGTCGTTTCTCAAGAATCAGCCCCAGCATTTT